This T cell receptor beta chain comes out of a study of identical twins. Points from the study as a whole: Within beta out-of-frame sequences, the excess sharing observed between twins was weaker.

Trimming took 4 bases from V and 5 from J; bases not matched to a gene: 9. In germline, CDR1 is SGHRS, CDR2 YFSETQ. The CDR3 consists of 15 residues. Template switching introduced a universal primer site, and the cDNA bore unique molecular identifiers. TCRdb re-derived calls from the 5' RACE reads in MiXCR, one entry per CDR3 protein. Of roughly 260,000 distinct CDR3 sequences listed, around 15% are singletons. Each donor (without exception) was a healthy Caucasian. A remark on this clonotype: What it binds is unknown.

This clonotype originated in a woman in her late teens or twenties in good health. The chain employs TRBV5-1 and TRBJ2-1, with 7 bases fitting TRBD1. The sample consisted of memory (CD45RO+) T cells sorted from blood. The CDR3 DNA reads TGCGCCAGCAGCCCCCCAAGACAGGGTAACAATGAGCAGTTCTTC. It yields the protein CASSPPRQGNNEQFF.